This is a list of T cell receptor beta chains from one sample in a study of high-grade serous ovarian cancer treatment subgroups. Sequencing was performed with immunoSEQ multiplex PCR; in TCRdb, only in-frame clones are kept and a portion is missing. The sample has about 9,100 clones, 80% to 90% seen once; the top ten hold around 1.7%. Source material: tumor tissue. Receptor source: a human donor with high-grade serous ovarian cancer. CDR3s include the opening cysteine and the closing phenylalanine or tryptophan. The order of the fields is clone size, V gene, D gene, J gene, CDR3 DNA, CDR3 protein. A D gene is named only where the DNA matches it firmly. Not every row has a clone size; where given, it reads once, few, many or a size class.

abundance: few; v_gene: TRBV7-9; d_gene: TRBD1; j_gene: TRBJ1-2; CDR3nt: TGTGCCAGCAGCCCAGCCGGGACAGGGTCGGGCTATGGCTACACCTTC; CDR3aa: CASSPAGTGSGYGYTF
abundance: -; v_gene: TRBV7-2; d_gene: TRBD1; j_gene: TRBJ1-3; CDR3nt: TGTGCCAGCAGCCAACAGGGGGCGCGTAACACCATATATTTT; CDR3aa: CASSQQGARNTIYF
abundance: -; v_gene: TRBV7-9; d_gene: TRBD1; j_gene: TRBJ2-3; CDR3nt: TGTGCCAGCAGCGGACGGGGACAGGGGGTCACAGATACGCAGTATTTT; CDR3aa: CASSGRGQGVTDTQYF
abundance: -; v_gene: TRBV7-3; d_gene: -; j_gene: TRBJ2-3; CDR3nt: TGTGCCAGCAGCTTAATTAGGGGGGGGTCAGATACGCAGTATTTT; CDR3aa: CASSLIRGGSDTQYF
abundance: -; v_gene: TRBV7-2; d_gene: TRBD1; j_gene: TRBJ1-5; CDR3nt: TGTGCCAGCAGCTTAGCCGGGACAGGGGGGGATCAGCCCCAGCATTTT; CDR3aa: CASSLAGTGGDQPQHF
abundance: -; v_gene: TRBV15; d_gene: -; j_gene: TRBJ1-2; CDR3nt: TGTGCCACCAGCAGAGATCAACAGGCGGGAGGCTACACCTTC; CDR3aa: CATSRDQQAGGYTF
abundance: few; v_gene: TRBV2; d_gene: -; j_gene: TRBJ1-4; CDR3nt: TGTGCCAGCAGCGTAAATGAAAAACTGTTTTTT; CDR3aa: CASSVNEKLFF
abundance: -; v_gene: TRBV7-9; d_gene: TRBD1; j_gene: TRBJ1-1; CDR3nt: TGTGCCAGCAGCAAGTCGACAGGGTACACTGAAGCTTTCTTT; CDR3aa: CASSKSTGYTEAFF
abundance: -; v_gene: TRBV28; d_gene: TRBD1; j_gene: TRBJ2-7; CDR3nt: TGTGCCAGCAGTCAGTCCAGGGGGCTACGCGAGCAGTACTTC; CDR3aa: CASSQSRGLREQYF
abundance: -; v_gene: TRBV27; d_gene: -; j_gene: TRBJ2-3; CDR3nt: TGTGCCAGCAGGTTTCGCCCCACAGATACGCAGTATTTT; CDR3aa: CASRFRPTDTQYF
abundance: -; v_gene: TRBV7-2; d_gene: -; j_gene: TRBJ2-5; CDR3nt: TGTGCCAGCAGCTTAGCCCCCCTGAGCATGAGGATTCTGAGGCAAGAGACCCAGTACTTC; CDR3aa: CASSLAPLSMRILRQETQYF
abundance: -; v_gene: TRBV5-1; d_gene: -; j_gene: TRBJ2-7; CDR3nt: TGCGCCAGCAGTTCAGGGGGACGGGAGACGCACGAGCAGTACTTC; CDR3aa: CASSSGGRETHEQYF
abundance: -; v_gene: TRBV7-9; d_gene: -; j_gene: TRBJ1-4; CDR3nt: TGTGCCAGCAGCCCAGGGATCCGGAGTAATGAAAAACTGTTTTTT; CDR3aa: CASSPGIRSNEKLFF
abundance: -; v_gene: TRBV10-3; d_gene: -; j_gene: TRBJ2-1; CDR3nt: TGTGCCATCGGGGTAACGGGAATCTACAATGAGCAGTTCTTC; CDR3aa: CAIGVTGIYNEQFF
abundance: -; v_gene: TRBV5-6; d_gene: TRBD2; j_gene: TRBJ2-3; CDR3nt: TGTGCCAGCAGCGAAGCCGGGGGGGCTTCGACAGATACGCAGTATTTT; CDR3aa: CASSEAGGASTDTQYF
abundance: -; v_gene: TRBV7-2; d_gene: TRBD2; j_gene: TRBJ2-1; CDR3nt: TGTGCCAGCAGCTCCCTAGTGGGGGGGGGAGCGGGACAGTTCTTC; CDR3aa: CASSSLVGGGAGQFF
abundance: -; v_gene: TRBV11-3; d_gene: -; j_gene: TRBJ2-1; CDR3nt: TGTGCCAGCAGCTTAGGGGGTTTAGGGGTCCACAATGAGCAGTTCTTC; CDR3aa: CASSLGGLGVHNEQFF
abundance: -; v_gene: TRBV2; d_gene: TRBD1; j_gene: TRBJ1-5; CDR3nt: TGTGCCAGCAGTGCGCAGGGGGTGGCAAGCAATCAGCCCCAGCATTTT; CDR3aa: CASSAQGVASNQPQHF
abundance: -; v_gene: TRBV29-1; d_gene: -; j_gene: TRBJ2-7; CDR3nt: TGCAGCGTTGGCAGGGGCGATGGCTACGAGCAGTACTTC; CDR3aa: CSVGRGDGYEQYF
abundance: once; v_gene: TRBV5-1; d_gene: -; j_gene: TRBJ2-3; CDR3nt: TGCGCCAGCAGCTCGGACACAGATACGCAGTATTTT; CDR3aa: CASSSDTDTQYF
abundance: -; v_gene: TRBV10-3; d_gene: -; j_gene: TRBJ1-1; CDR3nt: TGTGCCATCAGTCGAGACGGCATGAACACTGAAGCTTTCTTT; CDR3aa: CAISRDGMNTEAFF
abundance: once; v_gene: TRBV21-1; d_gene: -; j_gene: TRBJ2-7; CDR3nt: TGTGCCAGCAGCAAGCCTTCATCAGGGGGGAGCTCCTACGAGCAGTACTTC; CDR3aa: CASSKPSSGGSSYEQYF
abundance: -; v_gene: TRBV29-1; d_gene: TRBD2; j_gene: TRBJ2-1; CDR3nt: TGCAGCGTTGACCCTCTCCCGGGACTAGCGGGAGAATACAATGAGCAGTTCTTC; CDR3aa: CSVDPLPGLAGEYNEQFF
abundance: -; v_gene: TRBV19; d_gene: -; j_gene: TRBJ1-5; CDR3nt: TGTGCCTCCTCCTACCGGGGGGCAAATCAGCCCCAGCATTTT; CDR3aa: CASSYRGANQPQHF
abundance: once; v_gene: TRBV7-2; d_gene: -; j_gene: TRBJ1-2; CDR3nt: TGTGCCAGCAGCTCCGGCCAGGTCCCCTATGGCTACACCTTC; CDR3aa: CASSSGQVPYGYTF
abundance: -; v_gene: TRBV7-2; d_gene: TRBD2; j_gene: TRBJ2-4; CDR3nt: TGTGCCAGCAGCTTAGGTTTGGCGGGAGGGCCTTTGAGCATTCAGTACTTC; CDR3aa: CASSLGLAGGPLSIQYF
abundance: -; v_gene: TRBV4-3; d_gene: TRBD1; j_gene: TRBJ2-5; CDR3nt: TGCGCCAGCAGCCAAGCTTTGGGACAGCAAGAGACCCAGTACTTC; CDR3aa: CASSQALGQQETQYF
abundance: -; v_gene: TRBV28; d_gene: TRBD1; j_gene: TRBJ2-4; CDR3nt: TGTGCCAGCAGTTCCTTCGCCGGGACAGGGCCCCAGAGGGACATTCAGTACTTC; CDR3aa: CASSSFAGTGPQRDIQYF
abundance: -; v_gene: TRBV19; d_gene: TRBD2; j_gene: TRBJ2-5; CDR3nt: TGTGCAAGTGGAGTAGCGGGGGACCAAGAGACCCAGTACTTC; CDR3aa: CASGVAGDQETQYF
abundance: -; v_gene: TRBV10-3; d_gene: -; j_gene: TRBJ1-6; CDR3nt: TGTGCCACCTCGGGTGGCTCAGTCTCGGTTTCACCCCTCCACTTT; CDR3aa: CATSGGSVSVSPLHF
abundance: -; v_gene: TRBV5-1; d_gene: -; j_gene: TRBJ2-2; CDR3nt: TGCGCCAGCAGCTCTGGACAGACCGGGGAGCTGTTTTTT; CDR3aa: CASSSGQTGELFF
abundance: -; v_gene: TRBV5-1; d_gene: TRBD2; j_gene: TRBJ2-7; CDR3nt: TGCGCCAGCAGCTTGTCTAGCGGGAGAGGCTACGAGCAGTACTTC; CDR3aa: CASSLSSGRGYEQYF
abundance: few; v_gene: TRBV19; d_gene: -; j_gene: TRBJ1-5; CDR3nt: TGTGCCAGTAGCGGACAGCACAATCAGCCCCAGCATTTT; CDR3aa: CASSGQHNQPQHF
abundance: -; v_gene: TRBV27; d_gene: TRBD1; j_gene: TRBJ2-3; CDR3nt: TGTGCCAGCAGTTTTTGGGGGACCGGGACAGGGAACACAGATACGCAGTATTTT; CDR3aa: CASSFWGTGTGNTDTQYF
abundance: -; v_gene: TRBV6-1; d_gene: -; j_gene: TRBJ2-1; CDR3nt: TGTGCCAGCAGTGAAGCTCCGGCAGGGGATATTGGTGAGCAGTTCTTC; CDR3aa: CASSEAPAGDIGEQFF
abundance: -; v_gene: TRBV5-6; d_gene: TRBD1; j_gene: TRBJ2-5; CDR3nt: TGTGCCAGCAGCGCCACAGGGGGCTCAGAGACCCAGTACTTC; CDR3aa: CASSATGGSETQYF
abundance: few; v_gene: TRBV4-2; d_gene: TRBD1; j_gene: TRBJ1-4; CDR3nt: TGTGCCAGCAGCCAAGGGACAGGGGGCGGAGGTGAAAAACTGTTTTTT; CDR3aa: CASSQGTGGGGEKLFF
abundance: -; v_gene: TRBV5-8; d_gene: TRBD2; j_gene: TRBJ2-1; CDR3nt: TGTGCCAGCAGCCCAGCGGGAGTAGGGCAGTTCTTC; CDR3aa: CASSPAGVGQFF
abundance: -; v_gene: TRBV27; d_gene: TRBD2; j_gene: TRBJ2-1; CDR3nt: TGTGCCAGCAGTTTAGGACTAGCGCGACACAATGAGCAGTTCTTC; CDR3aa: CASSLGLARHNEQFF
abundance: -; v_gene: TRBV5-4; d_gene: TRBD2; j_gene: TRBJ2-1; CDR3nt: TGTGCCAGCAGTTCTAGCGGGGGGTCTTGGGAGCAGTTCTTC; CDR3aa: CASSSSGGSWEQFF
abundance: -; v_gene: TRBV6-5; d_gene: -; j_gene: TRBJ2-1; CDR3nt: TGTGCCAGCAGTTACGGGGATGAGCAGTTCTTC; CDR3aa: CASSYGDEQFF
abundance: few; v_gene: TRBV28; d_gene: TRBD1; j_gene: TRBJ2-7; CDR3nt: TGTGCCAGCAGCCCACCCTGGGGCAGGGGGTACGAGCAGTACTTC; CDR3aa: CASSPPWGRGYEQYF
abundance: -; v_gene: TRBV27; d_gene: -; j_gene: TRBJ2-7; CDR3nt: TGTGCCAGCAGTTTCACCATTGGATCCTACGAGCAGTACTTC; CDR3aa: CASSFTIGSYEQYF
abundance: -; v_gene: TRBV7-6; d_gene: TRBD2; j_gene: TRBJ2-2; CDR3nt: TGTGCCAGCAGCTTAGCAGACGGGGGGAGCGGGGAGCTGTTTTTT; CDR3aa: CASSLADGGSGELFF
abundance: -; v_gene: TRBV5-1; d_gene: -; j_gene: TRBJ1-6; CDR3nt: TGCGCCAGCAGTGATGGGTACTCACCCCTCCACTTT; CDR3aa: CASSDGYSPLHF
abundance: -; v_gene: TRBV9; d_gene: TRBD2; j_gene: TRBJ2-3; CDR3nt: TGTGCCAGCAGCGGACTAGCGGGAAGCACAGATACGCAGTATTTT; CDR3aa: CASSGLAGSTDTQYF
abundance: once; v_gene: TRBV28; d_gene: TRBD1; j_gene: TRBJ1-2; CDR3nt: TGTGCCAGCAGTTTATTCGGACAGGGAGCTAACTATGGCTACACCTTC; CDR3aa: CASSLFGQGANYGYTF
abundance: -; v_gene: TRBV7-8; d_gene: -; j_gene: TRBJ1-3; CDR3nt: TGTGCCAGCAGCTTAGTACGAGGTAGCAGACCCTCTGGAAACACCATATATTTT; CDR3aa: CASSLVRGSRPSGNTIYF
abundance: -; v_gene: TRBV19; d_gene: -; j_gene: TRBJ2-5; CDR3nt: TGTGCCAGTAGTACGACAGCCCAAGAGACCCAGTACTTC; CDR3aa: CASSTTAQETQYF
abundance: -; v_gene: TRBV18; d_gene: -; j_gene: TRBJ1-4; CDR3nt: TGTGCCAGCTCACCAGGCAGGGAAGATGAAAAACTGTTTTTT; CDR3aa: CASSPGREDEKLFF